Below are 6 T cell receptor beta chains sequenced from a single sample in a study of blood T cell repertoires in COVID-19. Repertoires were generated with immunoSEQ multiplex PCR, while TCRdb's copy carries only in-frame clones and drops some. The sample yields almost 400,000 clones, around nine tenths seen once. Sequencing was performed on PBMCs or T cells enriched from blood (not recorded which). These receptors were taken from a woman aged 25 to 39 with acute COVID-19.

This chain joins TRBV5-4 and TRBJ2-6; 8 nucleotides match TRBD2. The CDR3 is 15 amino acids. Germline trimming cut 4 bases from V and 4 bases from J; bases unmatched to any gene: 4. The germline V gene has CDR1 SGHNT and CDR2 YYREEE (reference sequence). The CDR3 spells CASSAGGPGANVLTF. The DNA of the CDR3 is TGTGCCAGCAGCGCGGGGGGCCCCGGGGCCAACGTCCTGACTTTC.

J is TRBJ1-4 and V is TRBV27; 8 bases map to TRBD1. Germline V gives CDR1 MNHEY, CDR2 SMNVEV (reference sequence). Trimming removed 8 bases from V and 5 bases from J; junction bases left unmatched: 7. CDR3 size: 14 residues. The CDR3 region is CASGTGTGNEKLFF. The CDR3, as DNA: TGTGCCAGCGGCACCGGGACAGGCAATGAAAAACTGTTTTTT.

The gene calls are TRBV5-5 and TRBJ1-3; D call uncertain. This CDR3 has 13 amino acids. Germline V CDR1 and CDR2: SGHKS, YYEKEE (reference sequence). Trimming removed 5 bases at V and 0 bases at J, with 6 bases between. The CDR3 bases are TGTGCCAGCAGTCCCCGCTCTGGAAACACCATATATTTT. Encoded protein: CASSPRSGNTIYF. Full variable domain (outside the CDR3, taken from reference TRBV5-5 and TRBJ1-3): DAGVTQSPTHLIKTRGQQVTLRCSPISGHKSVSWYQQVLGQGPQFIFQYYEKEERGRGNFPDRFSARQFPNYSSELNVNALLLGDSALYLCASSPRSGNTIYFGEGSWLTVV.

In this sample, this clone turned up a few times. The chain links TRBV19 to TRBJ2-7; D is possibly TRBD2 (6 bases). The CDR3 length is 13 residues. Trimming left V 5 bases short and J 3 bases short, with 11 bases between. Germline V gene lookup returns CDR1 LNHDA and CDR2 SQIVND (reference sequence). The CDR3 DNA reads TGTGCCAGTAGTCCGGGACTGATCTACGAGCAGTACTTC. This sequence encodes CASSPGLIYEQYF.

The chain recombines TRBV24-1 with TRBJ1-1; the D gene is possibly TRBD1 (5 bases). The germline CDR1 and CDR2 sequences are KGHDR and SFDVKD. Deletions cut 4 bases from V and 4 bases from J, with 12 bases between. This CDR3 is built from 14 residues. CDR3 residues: CATSDPRQGTEAFF. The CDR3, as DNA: TGTGCCACCAGTGACCCACGCCAGGGCACTGAAGCTTTCTTT.

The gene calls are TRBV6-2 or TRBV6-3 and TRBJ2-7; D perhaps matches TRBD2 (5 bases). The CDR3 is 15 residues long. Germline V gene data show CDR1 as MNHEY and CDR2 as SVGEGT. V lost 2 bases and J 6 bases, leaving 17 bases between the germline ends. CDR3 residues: CASSYVSGPAGEQYF. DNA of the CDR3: TGTGCCAGCAGTTACGTGTCTGGACCGGCGGGCGAGCAGTACTTC.